The T cell receptor beta chain under discussion was sequenced for a study of T cells in Graves' hyperthyroidism and ophthalmopathy. Ophthalmopathy patients had moderate-to-severe active disease, CAS ≥3, NOSPECS ≥4, and disease duration under 3 months. The source of the PBMCs was around 10 ml of fresh peripheral blood. Findings and limits, study-wide: Clonotypes that were expanded in thyroid above 0.001 mostly appeared in blood too. A median 6.5 months before onset, the model predicted ophthalmopathy.

RNA transcripts provided the source from which TCR beta CDR3 regions were amplified. The HTBI set primed first-round TCR CDR3 RT-PCR. TCRdb processed the multiplex PCR reads anew with MiXCR; each CDR3 protein has one entry. The data contain 360,000 or so distinct CDR3 sequences, 15% of them seen just once; the ten biggest clones take up roughly 19%. This clonotype was counted ten times or more. Its antigen remains unknown. V gave up 2 bases and J gave up 8 bases, with 11 bases separating them. The CDR3 contains 13 residues. In germline, CDR1 is SGHRS, CDR2 YFSETQ. This clonotype was obtained from a woman aged 60-70 years with Graves' ophthalmopathy. Sequencing was done on a sample of blood. V usage is TRBV5-1 and J usage is TRBJ2-1; D remains unclear. The CDR3 coding sequence is TGCGCCAGCAGCTTAGGCCCGTCGGATGAGCAGTTCTTC. It translates to CASSLGPSDEQFF. Together with reference TRBV5-1 and TRBJ2-1, the CDR3 gives the full variable domain: KAGVTQTPRYLIKTRGQQVTLSCSPISGHRSVSWYQQTPGQGLQFLFEYFSETQRNKGNFPGRFSGRQFSNSRSEMNVSTLELGDSALYLCASSLGPSDEQFFGPGTRLTVL.